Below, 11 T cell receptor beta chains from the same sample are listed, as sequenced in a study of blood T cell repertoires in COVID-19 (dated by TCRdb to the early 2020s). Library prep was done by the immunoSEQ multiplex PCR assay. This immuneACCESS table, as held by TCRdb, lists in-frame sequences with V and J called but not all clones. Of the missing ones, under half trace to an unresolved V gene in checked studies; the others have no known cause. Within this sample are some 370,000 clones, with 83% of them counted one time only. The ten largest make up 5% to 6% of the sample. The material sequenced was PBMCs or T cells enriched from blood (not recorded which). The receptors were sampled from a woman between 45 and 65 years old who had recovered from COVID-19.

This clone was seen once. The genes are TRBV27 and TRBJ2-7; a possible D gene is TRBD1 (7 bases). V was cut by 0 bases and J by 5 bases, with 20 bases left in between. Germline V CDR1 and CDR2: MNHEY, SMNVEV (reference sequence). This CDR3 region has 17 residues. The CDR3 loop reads CASSLSAGGQLPDEQYF. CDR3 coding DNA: TGTGCCAGCAGTTTATCGGCCGGGGGACAGCTTCCCGACGAGCAGTACTTC.

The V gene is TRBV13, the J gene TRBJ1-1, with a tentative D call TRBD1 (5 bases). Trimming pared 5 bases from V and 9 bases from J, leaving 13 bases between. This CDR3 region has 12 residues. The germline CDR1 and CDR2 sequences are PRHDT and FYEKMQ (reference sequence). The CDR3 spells CASSPTVRQAFF. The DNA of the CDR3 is TGTGCCAGCAGCCCGACAGTACGGCAAGCTTTCTTT.

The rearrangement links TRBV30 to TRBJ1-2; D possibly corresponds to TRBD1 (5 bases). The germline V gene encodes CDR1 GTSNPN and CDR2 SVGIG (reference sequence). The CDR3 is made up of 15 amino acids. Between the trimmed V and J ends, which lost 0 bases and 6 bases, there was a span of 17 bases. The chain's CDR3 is CAWSVLLAGRHGYTF. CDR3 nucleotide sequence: TGTGCCTGGAGTGTACTGTTGGCAGGGAGGCATGGCTACACCTTC.

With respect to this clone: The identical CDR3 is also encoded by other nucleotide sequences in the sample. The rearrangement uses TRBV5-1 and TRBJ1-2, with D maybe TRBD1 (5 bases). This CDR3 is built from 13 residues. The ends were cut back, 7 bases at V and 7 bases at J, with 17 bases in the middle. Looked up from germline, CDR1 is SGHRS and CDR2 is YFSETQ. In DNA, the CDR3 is TGCGCCAGCTCTCTTCTAGGGGAGGGTGGCTACACCTTC. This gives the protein CASSLLGEGGYTF.

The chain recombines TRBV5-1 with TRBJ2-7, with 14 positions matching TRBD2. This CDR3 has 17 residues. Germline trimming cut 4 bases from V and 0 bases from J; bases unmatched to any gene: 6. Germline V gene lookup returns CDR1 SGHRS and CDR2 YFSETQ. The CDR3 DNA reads TGCGCCAGCAGCCTTGGACTAGCGGGGGGATTCTCCTACGAGCAGTACTTC. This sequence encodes CASSLGLAGGFSYEQYF. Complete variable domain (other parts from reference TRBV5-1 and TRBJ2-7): KAGVTQTPRYLIKTRGQQVTLSCSPISGHRSVSWYQQTPGQGLQFLFEYFSETQRNKGNFPGRFSGRQFSNSRSEMNVSTLELGDSALYLCASSLGLAGGFSYEQYFGPGTRLTVT.

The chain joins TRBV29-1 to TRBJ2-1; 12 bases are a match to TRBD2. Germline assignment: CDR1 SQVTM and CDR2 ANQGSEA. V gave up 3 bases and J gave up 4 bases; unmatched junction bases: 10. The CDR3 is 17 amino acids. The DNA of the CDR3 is TGCAGCGTTGACGCTTCCCCACTAGCGGGAGGATACAATGAGCAGTTCTTC. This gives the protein CSVDASPLAGGYNEQFF.

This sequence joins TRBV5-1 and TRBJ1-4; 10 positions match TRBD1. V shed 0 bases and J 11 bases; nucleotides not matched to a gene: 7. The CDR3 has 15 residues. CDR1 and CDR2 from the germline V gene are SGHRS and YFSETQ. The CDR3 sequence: CASSLVGTGEAKLFF. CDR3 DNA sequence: TGCGCCAGCAGCTTGGTCGGGACAGGGGAGGCGAAACTGTTTTTT.

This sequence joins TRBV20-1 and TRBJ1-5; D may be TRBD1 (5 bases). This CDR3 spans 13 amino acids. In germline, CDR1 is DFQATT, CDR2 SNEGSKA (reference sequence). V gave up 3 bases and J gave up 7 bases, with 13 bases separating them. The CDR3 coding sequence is TGCAGTGCTAGTGGGCAGGGTGGACAGCCCCAGCATTTT. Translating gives CSASGQGGQPQHF.

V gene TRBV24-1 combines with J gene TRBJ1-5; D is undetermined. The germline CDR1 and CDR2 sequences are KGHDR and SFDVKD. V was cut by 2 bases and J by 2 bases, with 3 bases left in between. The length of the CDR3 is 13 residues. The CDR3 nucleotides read TGTGCCACCAGTGATTCGGGCAATCAGCCCCAGCATTTT. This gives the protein CATSDSGNQPQHF.

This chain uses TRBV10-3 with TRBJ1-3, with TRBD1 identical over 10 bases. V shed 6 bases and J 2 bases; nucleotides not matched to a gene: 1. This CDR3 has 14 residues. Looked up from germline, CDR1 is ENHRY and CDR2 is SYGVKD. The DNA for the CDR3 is TGTGCCATCAGCGGGACAGGGGCTGGAAACACCATATATTTT. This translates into CAISGTGAGNTIYF.

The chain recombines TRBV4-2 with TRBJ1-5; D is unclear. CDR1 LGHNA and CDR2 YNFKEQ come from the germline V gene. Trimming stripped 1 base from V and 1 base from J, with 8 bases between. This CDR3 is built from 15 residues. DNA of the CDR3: TGTGCCAGCAGCCAAGTGCGGGAGAGCAATCAGCCCCAGCATTTT. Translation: CASSQVRESNQPQHF.